Below, 10 T cell receptor beta chains from the same sample are listed, as sequenced in a study of CD8+ T cells in alopecia areata. In each case, RNA was isolated and then reverse transcribed into cDNA as the sequencing template. Clones were read by immunoSEQ multiplex PCR, and TCRdb kept only the in-frame ones, dropping some. This table holds about 190,000 clones, about three fifths found once. Regarding treatment: oral pan-JAK inhibitor, 5-10 mg twice daily. The source material was CD4+ T cells sorted from blood, sampled at week 4, from a patient treated with tofacitinib. All receptors derive from a human donor with alopecia areata.

The genes are TRBV10-3 and TRBJ1-5; TRBD1 is a possible D gene (5 bases). Germline lookup yields CDR1 ENHRY and CDR2 SYGVKD. The CDR3 spans 14 residues. Trimming pared 8 bases from V and 5 bases from J, leaving 16 bases between. The CDR3 coding sequence is TGTGCCATCGGGGCCCAGGGAGGGGATCAGCCCCAGCATTTT. Encoded protein: CAIGAQGGDQPQHF.

The chain uses TRBV30 and TRBJ1-5; TRBD1 aligns across 8 bases. In germline, CDR1 is GTSNPN, CDR2 SVGIG (reference sequence). This CDR3 region has 16 residues. With V trimmed by 2 bases and J by 9 bases, 15 bases remained unmatched. The CDR3 DNA reads TGTGCCTGGAGTTATCGCCCCGGGACAGGCTCGGGGCCCCAGCATTTT. Its protein product is CAWSYRPGTGSGPQHF. Filled out from reference TRBV30 and TRBJ1-5, the complete variable domain reads SQTIHQWPATLVQPVGSPLSLECTVEGTSNPNLYWYRQAAGRGLQLLFYSVGIGQISSEVPQNLSASRPQDRQFILSSKKLLLSDSGFYLCAWSYRPGTGSGPQHFGDGTRLSIL.

The chain uses TRBV29-1 and TRBJ1-2; D is unresolved. In germline, CDR1 is SQVTM, CDR2 ANQGSEA. Trimming shortened V by 7 bases and J by 8 bases, and 17 bases separated the two germline ends. This CDR3 region has 12 residues. The CDR3, as DNA: TGCAGCGCCCGAGGAGGGATTAAGGGCTACACCTTC. It codes for CSARGGIKGYTF.

The V call is TRBV7-6, the J call TRBJ2-2; 7 bases fit TRBD2. V gave up 4 bases and J gave up 1 base; unmatched junction bases: 3. The CDR3 spans 15 residues. Per the germline V gene, CDR1 is SGHVS and CDR2 is FNYEAQ. The CDR3 DNA reads as TGTGCCAGCAGCTCCGGGACTATGAACACCGGGGAGCTGTTTTTT. Protein: CASSSGTMNTGELFF.

This chain uses TRBV27 with TRBJ2-3; D is unclear. CDR1 and CDR2 (germline): MNHEY, SMNVEV (reference sequence). V dropped 7 bases and J dropped 2 bases, with 7 bases sitting between them. The CDR3 totals 12 residues. The DNA of the CDR3 is TGTGCCAGCACCTTTCCCACAGATACGCAGTATTTT. Translating gives CASTFPTDTQYF.

This chain connects TRBV11-2 to TRBJ2-1; D is ambiguous. The CDR3 contains 14 residues. Germline CDR1 reads SGHAT; CDR2 reads FQNNGV. Trimming pared 10 bases from V and 8 bases from J, leaving 21 bases between. The CDR3 region has the DNA TGTGCCATCCTTGCCGTTGGCGAGGTGGATGAGCAGTTCTTC. Its protein product is CAILAVGEVDEQFF. Complete variable domain (other parts from reference TRBV11-2 and TRBJ2-1): EAGVAQSPRYKIIEKRQSVAFWCNPISGHATLYWYQQILGQGPKLLIQFQNNGVVDDSQLPKDRFSAERLKGVDSTLKIQPAKLEDSAVYLCAILAVGEVDEQFFGPGTRLTVL.

This clone turned up a few times. The chain links TRBV7-9 to TRBJ2-7, with TRBD2 matching 7 bases. The V gene's germline CDR1 is SEHNR and CDR2 FQNEAQ (reference sequence). Trimming took 5 bases from V and 0 from J; bases not matched to a gene: 13. The CDR3 loop spans 17 amino acids. The CDR3 loop reads CASSPSVAGVGSYEQYF. The DNA for the CDR3 is TGTGCCAGCAGCCCTTCCGTGGCGGGAGTAGGCTCCTACGAGCAGTACTTC.

This clone has a handful of counts. This chain joins TRBV7-3 and TRBJ2-7; no clear D. CDR1 and CDR2 (germline): SGHTA, FQGTGA. Trimming left V 4 bases short and J 0 bases short, with 7 bases between. The CDR3 is made up of 13 amino acids. CDR3 bases: TGTGCCAGCAGCTCTCATAGCTCCTACGAGCAGTACTTC. Protein product: CASSSHSSYEQYF.

The chain joins TRBV6-6 to TRBJ1-5; unclear D gene. The V and J ends lost 5 bases and 7 bases respectively, with 12 bases between them. The CDR3 loop spans 13 amino acids. Germline V lookup: CDR1 MNHNY, CDR2 SVGAGI (reference sequence). The CDR3 DNA reads as TGTGCCAGCAGTCTTCGGGGTGAGCAGCCCCAGCATTTT. Translation gives CASSLRGEQPQHF.

The chain employs TRBV23-1 and TRBJ2-2; perhaps TRBD1 as D (5 bases). TRBV23-1 belongs to the ORF category, with a function that is uncertain. The CDR3 has 19 residues. Trimming cost V 0 bases and J 6 bases, with 23 bases left between them. The CDR3 is CASSQSSGNWTSRAGELFF. CDR3 coding DNA: TGCGCCAGCAGTCAATCTTCAGGAAATTGGACCTCCAGGGCCGGGGAGCTGTTTTTT.